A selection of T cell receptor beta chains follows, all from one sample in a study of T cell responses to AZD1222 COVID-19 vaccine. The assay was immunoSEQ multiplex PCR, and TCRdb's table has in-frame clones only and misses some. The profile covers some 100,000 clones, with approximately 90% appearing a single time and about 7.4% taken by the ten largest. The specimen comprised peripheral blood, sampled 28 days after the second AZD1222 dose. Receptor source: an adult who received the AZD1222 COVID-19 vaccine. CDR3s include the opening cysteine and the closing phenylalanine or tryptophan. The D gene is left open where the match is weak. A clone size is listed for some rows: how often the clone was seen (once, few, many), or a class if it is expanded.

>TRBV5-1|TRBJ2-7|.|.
CASSNRDTTYEQYF
TGCGCCAGCAGCAACCGGGATACCACCTACGAGCAGTACTTC
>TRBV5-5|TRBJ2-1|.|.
CASSLVRGAVNEQFF
TGTGCCAGCAGCTTGGTCCGGGGGGCGGTCAATGAGCAGTTCTTC
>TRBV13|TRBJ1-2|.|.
CASSANLGYGYTF
TGTGCCAGCAGCGCCAATCTGGGGTATGGCTACACCTTC
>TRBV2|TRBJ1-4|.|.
CASSELRVGEKLFF
TGTGCCAGCAGTGAATTGAGGGTCGGAGAAAAACTGTTTTTT
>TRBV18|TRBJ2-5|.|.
CASSPLEGYQETQYF
TGTGCCAGCTCACCACTTGAGGGGTACCAAGAGACCCAGTACTTC
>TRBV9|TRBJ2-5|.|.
CASSPRSFTGPETQYF
TGTGCCAGCAGCCCGAGGTCTTTTACGGGTCCAGAGACCCAGTACTTC
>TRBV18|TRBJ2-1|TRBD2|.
CASSPGLAGINEQFF
TGTGCCAGCTCACCGGGGCTAGCGGGGATTAATGAGCAGTTCTTC
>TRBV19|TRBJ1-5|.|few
CASSIWGFGSNQPQHF
TGTGCCAGTAGTATTTGGGGATTCGGTAGCAATCAGCCCCAGCATTTT
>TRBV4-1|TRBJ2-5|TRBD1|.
CASSPLPGQRTAQYF
TGCGCCAGCAGCCCGTTACCGGGACAGCGGACGGCCCAGTACTTC
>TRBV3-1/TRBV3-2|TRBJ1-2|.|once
CASSETGGGYAYTF
TGTGCCAGCAGCGAAACGGGGGGCGGATATGCCTACACCTTC
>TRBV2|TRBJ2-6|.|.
CASSDRAGANVLTF
TGTGCCAGCAGTGACAGGGCCGGGGCCAACGTCCTGACTTTC
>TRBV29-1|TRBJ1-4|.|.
CSVVATNEKLFF
TGCAGCGTTGTAGCGACTAATGAAAAACTGTTTTTT
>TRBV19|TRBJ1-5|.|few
CASSMGRHSNQPQHF
TGTGCCAGTAGTATGGGGCGCCATAGCAATCAGCCCCAGCATTTT
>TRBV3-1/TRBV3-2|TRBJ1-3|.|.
CASSQAPGNTIYF
TGTGCCAGCAGCCAGGCCCCGGGAAACACCATATATTTT
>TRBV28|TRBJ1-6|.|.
CASSWDNNNSPLHF
TGTGCCAGCAGTTGGGACAATAATAATTCACCCCTCCACTTT
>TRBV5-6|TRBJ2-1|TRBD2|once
CASSWTLAASSYNEQFF
TGTGCCAGCAGCTGGACTCTAGCGGCAAGCTCCTACAATGAGCAGTTCTTC
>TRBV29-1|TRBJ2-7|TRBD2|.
CSVVIRGTSDPYEQYF
TGCAGCGTTGTGATCCGGGGGACTAGCGATCCCTACGAGCAGTACTTC
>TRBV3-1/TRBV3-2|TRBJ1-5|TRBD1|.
CASSLGTGNQPQHF
TGTGCCAGCAGCCTCGGGACAGGGAATCAGCCCCAGCATTTT
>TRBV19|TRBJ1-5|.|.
CASKTDTGFQPQHF
TGTGCCAGTAAGACCGATACTGGGTTTCAGCCCCAGCATTTT
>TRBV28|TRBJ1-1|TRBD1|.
CASSLRQGRPETEAFF
TGTGCCAGCAGTTTAAGACAGGGGAGGCCGGAAACTGAAGCTTTCTTT
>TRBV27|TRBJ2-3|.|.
CASSPSTDTQYF
TGTGCCAGCAGTCCAAGCACAGATACGCAGTATTTT
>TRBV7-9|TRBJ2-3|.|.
CASSLIRMGLSKPDTQYF
TGTGCCAGCAGCTTAATTCGGATGGGACTGTCCAAGCCAGATACGCAGTATTTT
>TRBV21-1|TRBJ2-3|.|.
CASSKVDYSTDTQYF
TGTGCCAGCAGCAAAGTAGATTATAGCACAGATACGCAGTATTTT
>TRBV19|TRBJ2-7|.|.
CASSIAGSSYEQYF
TGTGCCAGTAGTATAGCCGGGAGCTCCTACGAGCAGTACTTC
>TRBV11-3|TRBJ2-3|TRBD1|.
CASSSGTGRRDTQYF
TGTGCCAGCAGCTCCGGGACAGGGCGCAGGGATACGCAGTATTTT
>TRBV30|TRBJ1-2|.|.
CAWSVLRGPGYTF
TGTGCCTGGAGTGTACTTCGGGGCCCTGGCTACACCTTC
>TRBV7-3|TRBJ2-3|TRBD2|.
CASSLRPSGSIADTQYF
TGTGCCAGCAGCTTAAGGCCTAGCGGGAGTATCGCTGATACGCAGTATTTT
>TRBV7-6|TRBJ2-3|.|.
CASSLGGGLPTDTQYF
TGTGCCAGCAGCTTAGGGGGCGGGTTACCCACAGATACGCAGTATTTT
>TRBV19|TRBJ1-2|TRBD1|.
CASSITGGGYGYTF
TGTGCCAGTAGTATTACAGGGGGTGGCTATGGCTACACCTTC
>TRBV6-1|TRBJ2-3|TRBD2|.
CASSEWLAGTDTQYF
TGTGCCAGCAGTGAATGGCTAGCGGGCACAGATACGCAGTATTTT
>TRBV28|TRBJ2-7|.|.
CASATGPTYEQYF
TGTGCCAGCGCCACGGGCCCCACCTACGAGCAGTACTTC
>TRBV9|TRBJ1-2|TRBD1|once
CASSASGGFNYGYTF
TGTGCCAGCAGCGCCTCAGGGGGATTTAACTATGGCTACACCTTC
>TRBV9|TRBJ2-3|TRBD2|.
CASSETSGPSTDTQYF
TGTGCCAGCAGCGAAACTAGCGGCCCTAGCACAGATACGCAGTATTTT
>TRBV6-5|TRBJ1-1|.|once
CASSPRGGLEAFF
TGTGCCAGCAGCCCCCGGGGGGGCCTTGAAGCTTTCTTT
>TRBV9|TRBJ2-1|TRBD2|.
CASSFGTSGTYEQFF
TGTGCCAGCAGCTTCGGGACTAGCGGGACATACGAGCAGTTCTTC
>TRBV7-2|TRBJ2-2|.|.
CASSPLTKTGELFF
TGTGCCAGCAGCCCATTAACAAAGACCGGGGAGCTGTTTTTT
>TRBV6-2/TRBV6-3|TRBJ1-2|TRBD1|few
CASSYPGQGAANYGYTF
TGTGCCAGCAGTTACCCGGGACAGGGGGCCGCTAACTATGGCTACACCTTC
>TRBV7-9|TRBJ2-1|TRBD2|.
CASSPILAGGYNEQFF
TGTGCCAGCAGTCCTATCCTAGCGGGGGGCTACAATGAGCAGTTCTTC
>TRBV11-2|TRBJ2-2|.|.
CASSLVVSGKPTGTGELFF
TGTGCCAGCAGCTTAGTCGTCAGCGGTAAACCAACAGGCACCGGGGAGCTGTTTTTT
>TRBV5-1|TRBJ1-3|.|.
CASSLDVGSGNTIYF
TGCGCCAGCAGCTTGGATGTGGGCTCTGGAAACACCATATATTTT
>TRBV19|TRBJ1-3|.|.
CASSEGFSGNTIYF
TGTGCCAGTTCAGAGGGTTTCTCTGGAAACACCATATATTTT
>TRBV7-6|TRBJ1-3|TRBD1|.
CASSLGTGPGNTIYF
TGTGCCAGCAGCCTAGGGACAGGGCCTGGAAACACCATATATTTT
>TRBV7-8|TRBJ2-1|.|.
CASSLAPGASYNEQFF
TGTGCCAGCAGCTTAGCCCCGGGGGCCTCATACAATGAGCAGTTCTTC
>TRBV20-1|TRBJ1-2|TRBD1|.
CSASGTGGYGYTF
TGCAGTGCCAGTGGGACAGGGGGCTATGGCTACACCTTC
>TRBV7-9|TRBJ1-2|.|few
CASSQPSGYPGPYGYTF
TGTGCCAGCAGCCAGCCCTCAGGGTACCCGGGACCCTATGGCTACACCTTC
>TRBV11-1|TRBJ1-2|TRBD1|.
CASRPGQGAGYTF
TGTGCCAGCAGACCTGGACAGGGCGCTGGCTACACCTTC
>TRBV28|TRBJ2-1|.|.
CASRTGAGSYNEQFF
TGTGCCAGCAGAACCGGGGCCGGCTCCTACAATGAGCAGTTCTTC
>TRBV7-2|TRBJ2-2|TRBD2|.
CASSWGLANTGELFF
TGTGCCAGCAGCTGGGGACTAGCCAACACCGGGGAGCTGTTTTTT
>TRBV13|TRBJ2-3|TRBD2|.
CATRLAGGEFTTQYF
TGTGCCACCAGACTAGCGGGTGGGGAATTTACTACGCAGTATTTT
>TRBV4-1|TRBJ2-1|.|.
CASSQDYPPGVYNEQFF
TGCGCCAGCAGCCAAGATTACCCCCCGGGAGTTTACAATGAGCAGTTCTTC
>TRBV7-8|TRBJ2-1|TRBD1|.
CASSFQGESYNEQFF
TGTGCCAGCAGCTTCCAGGGGGAGTCCTACAATGAGCAGTTCTTC
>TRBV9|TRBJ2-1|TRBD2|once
CASSEGGGSGGDNEQFF
TGTGCCAGCAGCGAGGGAGGAGGGAGCGGGGGTGACAATGAGCAGTTCTTC
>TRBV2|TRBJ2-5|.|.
CAKTGLGETQYF
TGTGCCAAAACAGGGCTAGGGGAGACCCAGTACTTC
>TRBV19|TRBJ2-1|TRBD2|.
CASSKVIAGDTYNEQFF
TGTGCCAGTAGCAAAGTGATAGCGGGGGATACCTACAATGAGCAGTTCTTC